The 18 T cell receptor beta chains given below trace back to one sample, sequenced in a study of response to subunit inactivated influenza vaccine. TCRdb reprocessed the RT-PCR reads via MiXCR and lists one record per CDR3 protein. This table has around 500,000 distinct CDR3 sequences, approximately 11% appearing once. The starting material was PBMCs from blood, obtained roughly 46 days after vaccination. The receptor source for this set is a man between 50 and 59 years old who received an inactivated influenza vaccine.

V is TRBV6-5 and J is TRBJ2-7; D unclear. Germline V lookup: CDR1 MNHEY, CDR2 SVGAGI. The CDR3 is 15 residues long. With 0 bases removed from V and 2 bases from J, the gap between germline ends came to 11 bases. CDR3 DNA: TGTGCCAGCAGTTACTCCATATCAAGGGCCTACGAGCAGTACTTC. Its protein is CASSYSISRAYEQYF.

Concerning this clonotype itself: This clone may be a read error of a much larger clone one base away. The genes are TRBV20-1 and TRBJ2-7, with TRBD1 matching over 8 bases. Per germline, CDR1 DFQATT and CDR2 SNEGSKA (reference sequence). There are 14 residues in the CDR3. For the CDR3, the DNA is TGCAGAGCCCAAGGACAGGGAAACACCTACGAGCAGTACTTC. The encoded protein is CRAQGQGNTYEQYF.

This clonotype has ten or more counts. The rearrangement uses TRBV28 and TRBJ2-1, with TRBD2 matching 10 bases. Germline-derived CDR1 and CDR2 are MDHEN and SYDVKM. This CDR3 region has 14 residues. The trim removed 5 bases at V and 7 bases at J, leaving 5 bases unmatched. As DNA, the CDR3 is TGTGCCAGCAGTCTAGCGGGAGTCGAGAATGAGCAGTTCTTC. It translates to CASSLAGVENEQFF.

This clonotype has more than one count but fewer than ten. The chain links TRBV7-2 to TRBJ2-5, with a tentative D call TRBD2 (5 bases). From germline, CDR1 is SGHTA and CDR2 FQGNSA. CDR3 length equals 14 residues. V lost 7 bases and J 5 bases, leaving 17 bases between the germline ends. Here the CDR3 DNA reads TGTGCCAGCATCAGTGGGCGGGCCGGTGAGACCCAGTACTTC. Translating gives CASISGRAGETQYF.

In regard to this clonotype: Being one base from a much bigger clone, this may be a read error. The V gene is TRBV6-5, the J gene TRBJ2-5, with no clear D. CDR1 is MNHEY, CDR2 SVGAGI, per germline. This CDR3 spans 13 amino acids. This CDR3 reads CASSYASQETQCF. DNA for the CDR3: TGTGCCAGCAGTTACGCCAGCCAAGAGACCCAGTGCTTC.

The chain couples TRBV12-3 or TRBV12-4 to TRBJ2-2, with 8 bases aligning to TRBD2. The V and J ends lost 6 bases and 4 bases, in that order; junction bases with no gene match: 7. CDR3 size: 15 residues. For the CDR3, the DNA is TGTGCCAGCAGACCGGGAGGGCCGGGCACCGGGGAGCTGTTTTTT. Its translation: CASRPGGPGTGELFF.

This clonotype was counted only a few times. V usage is TRBV29-1 and J usage is TRBJ2-2, with 12 bases identical to TRBD1. The CDR3 has 14 residues. J was trimmed by 4 bases and V by 7 bases; bases with no gene match: 4. Germline assignment: CDR1 SQVTM and CDR2 ANQGSEA. The CDR3 nucleotides read TGCAGCGGATTGGGACAGGGGGCCACCGGGGAGCTGTTTTTT. This gives the protein CSGLGQGATGELFF.

This clonotype was recorded a few times. At one boundary the junction diverges from the germline segment, which might be a read error. The chain employs TRBV15 and TRBJ2-7, with 8 bases matching TRBD1. The CDR3 has 16 amino acids. Per germline, CDR1 LNHNV and CDR2 YYDKDF (reference sequence). The chain's CDR3 is CAASRDQGTGPYEQYF. As DNA, the CDR3 is TGTGCCGCCAGCAGAGATCAGGGGACAGGCCCCTACGAGCAGTACTTC.

This chain connects TRBV12-3 or TRBV12-4 to TRBJ2-2, with D hard to call. V lost 7 bases and J lost 6, with 12 bases in between. The CDR3 runs to 13 residues. The CDR3 region has the DNA TGTGCCAGCACCCCTTCCCGGGCCGGGGAGCTGTTTTTT. Translation gives CASTPSRAGELFF.

The chain carries TRBV29-1 and TRBJ2-1; a possible D gene is TRBD2 (5 bases). The CDR3 consists of 14 residues. Trimming pared 6 bases from V and 4 bases from J, leaving 16 bases between. Germline V CDR1 and CDR2: SQVTM, ANQGSEA. CDR3 sequence reads: CSVKDSSLYNEQFF. The CDR3 region has the DNA TGCAGCGTCAAGGACTCCTCCTTATACAATGAGCAGTTCTTC.

The chain employs TRBV28 and TRBJ2-7; TRBD1 matches 7 bases. After removal of 8 bases from V and 9 bases from J, the junction contained 10 bases not matched to a gene. The CDR3 extends over 12 amino acids. The germline CDR1 and CDR2 sequences are MDHEN and SYDVKM. In DNA form, the CDR3 reads TGTGCCAGCTCACCGGGACAGATCGCGCAGTACTTC. Protein: CASSPGQIAQYF.

This clonotype turned up a few times. This sequence joins TRBV6-1 and TRBJ2-5; 8 nucleotides line up with TRBD1. V lost 7 bases and J lost 1; bases outside the gene matches: 5. Germline CDR1 and CDR2: MNHNS and SASEGT. The CDR3 is 14 amino acids. The CDR3 region is CASKPGGAQETQYF. The DNA for the CDR3 is TGTGCCAGCAAACCAGGGGGCGCCCAAGAGACCCAGTACTTC.

The chain has TRBV10-3 and TRBJ2-3; D tentatively reads TRBD1 or TRBD2 (7 bases each). The CDR3 contains 16 residues. Germline V gene data show CDR1 as ENHRY and CDR2 as SYGVKD. Deletions cut 3 bases from V and 1 base from J, with 14 bases between. The CDR3 is CAISDVTGRGTDTQYF. The CDR3 nucleotides read TGTGCCATCAGTGATGTGACAGGGAGGGGCACAGATACGCAGTATTTT.

This clonotype was picked up many times. The gene calls are TRBV5-1 and TRBJ1-6; D remains unclear. The CDR3 contains 13 residues. With 0 bases removed from V and 10 bases from J, the gap between germline ends came to 8 bases. The germline CDR1 and CDR2 sequences are SGHRS and YFSETQ. This chain's CDR3 is CASSLAEESPLHF. The DNA of the CDR3 is TGCGCCAGCAGCTTGGCGGAGGAATCACCCCTCCACTTT.

This clonotype was counted between two and nine times. The chain is built from TRBV7-2 and TRBJ2-1; the D is unclear. The V gene lost 6 bases and the J gene lost 10 bases, with 10 bases spanning the gap. The CDR3 covers 11 residues. Per germline, CDR1 SGHTA and CDR2 FQGNSA. The CDR3 loop is CASSWAREQFF. CDR3 bases: TGTGCCAGCAGTTGGGCTCGGGAGCAGTTCTTC.

In this sample, this clonotype turned up a few times. V and J are TRBV5-5 and TRBJ2-7; the match to TRBD2 covers 9 bases. Looked up from germline, CDR1 is SGHKS and CDR2 is YYEKEE (reference sequence). Unmatched junction bases numbered 4, after V lost 2 bases and J lost 1 base. The CDR3 consists of 15 residues. Here the CDR3 DNA reads TGTGCCAGCAGCTTTGCGGGGGGGCGGTCCTACGAGCAGTACTTC. Translation gives CASSFAGGRSYEQYF.

This clonotype has just a few counts. This chain joins TRBV12-3 or TRBV12-4 and TRBJ1-3, with no clear D. CDR3 length: 14 residues. The V end was cut by 7 bases, the J end by 0 bases, with 10 bases between. The CDR3: CASNKGLSGNTIYF. The DNA of the CDR3 is TGTGCCAGCAATAAGGGCCTCTCTGGAAACACCATATATTTT.

This chain joins TRBV12-3 or TRBV12-4 and TRBJ2-3; D could derive from TRBD1 or TRBD2 (5 bases each). The CDR3 is made up of 16 amino acids. V was clipped by 7 bases and J by 0 bases, with 17 bases between them. The chain's CDR3 is CASTLSGTASTDTQYF. In nucleotides, the CDR3 is TGTGCCAGCACCCTCTCCGGGACGGCTAGCACAGATACGCAGTATTTT.